This T cell receptor beta chain was captured in a study of vaccination and CD4 T cells after COVID-19. CD4+ T cells that had been cultured provided DNA sequenced with the Oncomine TCR Beta short-read assay. TCRdb reprocessed the PCR reads via MiXCR and lists one record per CDR3 protein. The sample lists approximately 4,600 distinct CDR3 sequences; approximately 40% were seen once. The treatment here: roughly 11-day PBMC culture with coronavirus spike peptide pools or control peptides (ViraFEST assay). The CDR3 extends over 15 amino acids. Germline CDR1 reads DFQATT; CDR2 reads SNEGSKA (reference sequence). Trimming removed 3 bases from V and 5 bases from J; junction bases left unmatched: 13. This clonotype was seen only a few times. The target antigen is unknown.

The origin of this receptor is a human donor who had recovered from COVID-19. What was sequenced was CD4+ T cells from blood, cultured in vitro. V is TRBV20-1 and J is TRBJ2-7, with TRBD1 identical over 7 bases. CDR3 DNA sequence: TGCAGTGCTAGGCCCATGACAGGGCCTAGCAACGAGCAGTACTTC. Translation gives CSARPMTGPSNEQYF.